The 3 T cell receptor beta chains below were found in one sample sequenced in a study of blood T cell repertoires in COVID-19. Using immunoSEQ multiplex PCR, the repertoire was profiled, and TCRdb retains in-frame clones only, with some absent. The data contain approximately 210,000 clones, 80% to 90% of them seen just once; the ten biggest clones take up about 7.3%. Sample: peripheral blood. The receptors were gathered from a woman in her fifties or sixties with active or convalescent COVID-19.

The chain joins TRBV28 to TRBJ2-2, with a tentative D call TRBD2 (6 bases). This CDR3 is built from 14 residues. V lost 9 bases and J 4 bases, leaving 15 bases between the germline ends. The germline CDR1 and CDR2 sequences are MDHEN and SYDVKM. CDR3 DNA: TGTGCCAGTAAGGGTAGCGGAGTCACCGGGGAGCTGTTTTTT. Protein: CASKGSGVTGELFF.

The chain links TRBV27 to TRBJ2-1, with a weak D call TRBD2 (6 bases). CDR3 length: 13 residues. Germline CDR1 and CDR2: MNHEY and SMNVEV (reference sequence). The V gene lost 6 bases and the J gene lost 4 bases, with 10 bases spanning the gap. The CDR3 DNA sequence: TGTGCCAGCAGATGGGACTCTTACAATGAGCAGTTCTTC. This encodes CASRWDSYNEQFF.

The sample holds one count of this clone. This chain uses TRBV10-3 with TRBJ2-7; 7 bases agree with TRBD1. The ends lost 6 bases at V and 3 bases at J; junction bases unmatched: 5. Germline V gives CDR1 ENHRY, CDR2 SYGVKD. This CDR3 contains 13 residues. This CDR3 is CAIRSAGGYEQYF. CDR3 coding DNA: TGTGCCATCAGGAGCGCAGGGGGCTACGAGCAGTACTTC.